This TCR beta chain was sequenced in a study of blood T cell repertoires in COVID-19. Study summary: Both acute and convalescent COVID-19 samples were obtained from the United States, Italy and Spain.

Enrolled through a virtual design, the participants were between roughly 18 and 90 years of age and came from under 25 US areas. Each recovered donor of Cohort 3 presented with two negative PCRs, clearance, or symptom resolution. Clones were sequenced by immunoSEQ multiplex PCR, and TCRdb holds only the in-frame ones, with some missing. Of around 300,000 clones detected, 75% to 90% appear once; the ten largest clones hold less than 2%. Germline CDR1 and CDR2: MNHEY and SVGAGI. Germline trimming cut 5 bases from V and 7 bases from J; bases unmatched to any gene: 8. There are 14 residues in the CDR3. This clonotype was sampled from a woman aged 40 to 55 who had recovered from COVID-19. The sample taken for sequencing was PBMCs or T cells enriched from blood (not recorded which). The chain uses TRBV6-5 and TRBJ1-2; TRBD1 aligns across 9 bases. CDR3 bases: TGTGCCAGCAGTCGACCGGGACAGGGTAGTGGCTACACCTTC. This gives the protein CASSRPGQGSGYTF.